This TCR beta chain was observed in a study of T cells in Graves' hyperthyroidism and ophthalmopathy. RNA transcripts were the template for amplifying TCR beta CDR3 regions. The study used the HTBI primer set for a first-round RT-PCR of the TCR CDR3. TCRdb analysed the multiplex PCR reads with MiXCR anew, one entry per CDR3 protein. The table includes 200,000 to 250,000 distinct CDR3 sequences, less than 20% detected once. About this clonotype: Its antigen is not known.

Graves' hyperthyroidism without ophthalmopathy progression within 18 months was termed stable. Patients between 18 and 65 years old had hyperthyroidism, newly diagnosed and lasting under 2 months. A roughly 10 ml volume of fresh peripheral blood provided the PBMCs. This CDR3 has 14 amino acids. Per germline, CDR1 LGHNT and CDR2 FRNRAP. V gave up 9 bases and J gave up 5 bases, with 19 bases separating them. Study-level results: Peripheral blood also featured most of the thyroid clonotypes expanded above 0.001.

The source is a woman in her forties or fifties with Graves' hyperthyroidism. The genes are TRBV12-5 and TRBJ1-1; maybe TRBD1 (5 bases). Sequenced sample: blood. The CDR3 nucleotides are TGTGCTAGCACCCCAGATGACAGTGCTACTGAAGCTTTCTTT. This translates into CASTPDDSATEAFF.